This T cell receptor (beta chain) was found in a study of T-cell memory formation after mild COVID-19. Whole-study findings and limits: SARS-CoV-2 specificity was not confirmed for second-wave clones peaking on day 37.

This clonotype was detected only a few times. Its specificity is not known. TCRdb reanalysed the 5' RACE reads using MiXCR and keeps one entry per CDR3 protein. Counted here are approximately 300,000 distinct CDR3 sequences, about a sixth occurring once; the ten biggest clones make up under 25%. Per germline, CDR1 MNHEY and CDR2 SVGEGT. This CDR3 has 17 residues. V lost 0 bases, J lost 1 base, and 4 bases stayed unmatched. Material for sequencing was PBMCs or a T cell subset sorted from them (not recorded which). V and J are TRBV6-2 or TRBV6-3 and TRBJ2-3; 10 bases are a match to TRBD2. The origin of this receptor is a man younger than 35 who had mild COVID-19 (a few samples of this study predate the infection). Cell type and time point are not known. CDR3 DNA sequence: TGTGCCAGCAGTTACTCGATAGGACTAGCGGGCACAGATACGCAGTATTTT. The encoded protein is CASSYSIGLAGTDTQYF.